This T cell receptor beta chain was sequenced for a study of cytomegalovirus exposure and HLA in healthy donors (dated by TCRdb to 2016 to 2017). For context, the study as a whole: In an earlier analysis of some 610 of the donors, around 300 Gb of sequence data and some 100 million unique TCR beta sequences from about 179 million T cells were reported. Among the roughly 400 genotyped donors, 75% to 90% belonged to the genetic ancestry cluster associated with self-reported Caucasian donors. To decide whether each TCR beta V gene segment behaved as functional or pseudogenic, an earlier analysis of some 600 of the donors relied on high-throughput TCR beta sequencing. To study patterns of TCR occurrence, a later analysis re-analyzed previously published TCR beta repertoires from 666 donors and added high-resolution HLA genotyping. The later analysis used no new phenotypic data to find candidate immune exposures, relying instead on TCR beta sequences and their occurrence across donors. The T cell repertoires of 666 subjects were profiled by immunosequencing and related to cytomegalovirus serostatus. About five DR-DQ haplotypes were handled as single units for association and clustering, since linkage in the cohort was strong. An early release covering roughly 580 HLA-typed donors comprised about 300 gigabases of sequencing data and tens of millions of unique TCR sequences. The study was designed to test whether signatures of past pathogen exposure could be identified by cataloging public T cell receptors. On average, around 200,000 unique TCR beta nucleotide sequences were sequenced per donor among about 400 genotyped donors of the cohort, with 15% to 20% of those sequences being non-productive. In a later genetic analysis, genome-wide SNP genotypes for about 55% of the 666 donors were used, and that subset was treated as a discovery cohort. To predict cytomegalovirus infection status, the study brought together high-throughput TCR immunosequencing, statistical association of individual TCRs with disease status, and machine learning. Alongside the repertoire data, information on donor age, sex, ethnicity and CMV serostatus was compiled. Every repertoire in the discovery cohort had been generated on one and the same sequencing platform. The number of donors typed differed by locus, with roughly 620-630 for A, B, C, DRB1 and DQB1, 522 for DQA1, under 610 for DPA1, and about 450 for DPB1. HLA typing included class I and class II loci at four-digit resolution. Besides the first cohort of roughly 700 subjects, a separate validation cohort made up of 90 to 150 different subjects was used.

About this clone: The clone's antigen remains unknown. No qualities accompany the bases; no much larger clone lies one base away.

CDR1 and CDR2 were assigned from the germline V gene as MRHNA and SNTAGT. V is trimmed back by 4 bases and J by 3 bases, and the junction contains 0 bases that no gene match accounts for. Including cysteine and phenylalanine, the CDR3 has 13 amino acids. Only the CDR3 region is kept as DNA, spanning 39 bases read in frame from base 1. Libraries were built with the immunoSEQ multiplex PCR assay. A mixture of 60 forward primers for TCR Vbeta segments and 13 reverse primers for TCR Jbeta segments was used in the multiplex PCR. A multiplex PCR assay on genomic DNA amplified the CDR3 region of rearranged TCR beta genes. On the Illumina HiSeq System, the amplified TCR beta libraries were sequenced as 87-base-pair reads. The original methods were these. Across the roughly 670 repertoires, a later analysis counted about 81 million unique TCR beta chains, around 10 million of which were shared by at least two donors. Raw reads were error-corrected and collapsed into unique sequences by a nearest-neighbor algorithm in which closely related sequences were merged to remove PCR and sequencing errors. V, D and J gene segments were assigned by aligning CDR3 sequences to IMGT reference sequences. Each retained sequence needed at least a six-nucleotide match to both a V gene segment and a J gene segment. A rearrangement was called productive if the CDR3 had no stop codons and remained in frame with V and J, and every other rearrangement was called non-productive. CDR3 was defined by IMGT convention, running from the second conserved V-encoded cysteine to the conserved J-encoded phenylalanine. The earlier analysis of some 550 of the donors excluded any sequence lacking an unambiguous match to a single V gene segment. An earlier analysis of several hundred of the donors called V segments functional above 56.7% productive rearrangements and segregating when the between-donor standard deviation exceeded 5%. To diagnose cytomegalovirus status from the catalog of TCR beta chain sequences, a statistical classification framework was built. A later analysis assigned V and J genes by comparing TCR nucleotide sequences with IMGT/GENE-DB human TR gene sequences. Using the TCRdist pipeline, a later analysis assigned CDR3 sequences along with most-parsimonious VDJ recombination scenarios. In a later analysis, every TCR beta chain was defined by the combination of its CDR3 amino acid sequence and its V-gene family, and reads without a unique V-gene family were dropped. A later analysis removed 592 highly shared, low-generation-probability nucleotide sequences to deal with suspected cross-contamination and a sequencing artifact. For each public chain, a later analysis derived a clonal expansion index from normalized ranks of inferred template counts within each repertoire. A later analysis computed generation probabilities with a VDJ recombination model fitted to out-of-frame rearrangements, and checked the results against IGoR. A later analysis scored TCR-TCR, TCR-HLA and TCR-CMV co-occurrence with hypergeometric tests, applying a repertoire-size bias correction to TCR pairs. A later analysis estimated false discovery rates by permuting HLA or CMV assignments 20 times. In a later analysis, co-occurring TCRs were grouped using DBSCAN, with TCRdist sequence similarity added in when clustering inside HLA-allele-positive subsets. Co-occurrence clustering excluded repertoires with fewer than 30,000 or more than 120,000 public chains, plus five with anomalous nucleotide sharing. The table comes from immuneACCESS by way of TCRdb, which keeps in-frame sequences with V and J called. Part of the clones is missing from these tables; in studies checked, under half for an unresolved V gene and the rest for unknown reasons. V and J calls and clone size are copied from that table; D and trimming were computed from the DNA. The sample table holds about 120,000 clones, of which 65% to 75% were seen once. Over 4% of the sample is taken by the ten largest.

The cohort comprised approximately 700 healthy bone marrow donors. At the time of sampling, every cohort member was nominally healthy, though immune exposures that went unrecorded were likely present. The donor tested CMV seropositive and was one of the 289 seropositive cohort members. A peripheral blood sample was collected from each donor, and TCR beta sequencing was performed on peripheral blood mononuclear cells. The Qiagen DNeasy Blood Extraction Kit was used to extract genomic DNA from the blood cell samples. Overall study outcomes, separate from this receptor: In a later analysis, over 15,000 TCR beta sequences were associated with specific HLA alleles at a false discovery rate of 0.05. An earlier analysis of some 560 of the donors showed that most TCR beta V segments appeared in productive rearrangements either about 90% or about 30% of the time, which broadly matched IMGT annotations. The only immune exposure information available for the cohort was CMV serostatus. Across donors, most TCR sequences were observed very rarely, whereas some public TCRs were present in many individuals. A few of the identified cytomegalovirus-associated TCR beta chains were confirmed in vitro to be specific for cytomegalovirus antigens. A later genetic analysis reported fewer N-insertions in productive TCRs among donors in an Asian-associated ancestry cluster than the roughly 650-donor mean. When HLA alleles, especially DR and DQ, strongly co-occurred, attributing TCR associations to individual alleles was difficult. The earlier analysis of fewer than 750 of the donors excluded some 16 rarely observed V segments, including chromosome 9 orphons, because counts were too low. It was suggested by the authors that the approach could potentially be generalized to other disease states and immunological phenotypes. In a later analysis, several top co-occurrence clusters were reported to appear linked to parvovirus B19, influenza, CMV and Epstein-Barr virus. Some IMGT-functional V segments, including TRBV6-2 and TRBV6-3, could not be told apart with the 87-base-pair reads, so those segments were excluded. A later analysis found that HLA-associated TCR beta chains were more clonally expanded and had lower generation probabilities than equally common non-associated chains. A further reported finding was that TCR beta sequences accurately predicted the HLA-A and HLA-B alleles for most subjects in the first cohort. In a later analysis, most CMV-associated TCR beta chains were found to appear HLA-restricted, with HLA associations seemingly driven largely by CMV exposure. Only TCR beta chains were sequenced in this cohort, and the absence of alpha or paired-chain data limited detectable features. V-gene and J-gene trimming of TCR beta chains was associated with a missense DCLRE1C variant in a later genetic analysis, and the association was replicated in an independent cohort. The sequencing pipeline was judged likely to have produced a cluster of highly shared sequence variants as a technical artifact. Roughly uniform sequencing depth across donors was assumed in presence/absence analyses, although this assumption may not hold. Linkage disequilibrium might explain the correlated functional status among segregating V segments, but an unknown experimental factor could not be excluded. In both the original and validation cohorts, the classifier was reported to diagnose cytomegalovirus status with high specificity and sensitivity. A total of about 180 TCR beta chains were listed by the study as associated with cytomegalovirus. Because HLA typing was missing for some donors at each locus, association tests included only the typed subset. According to a later analysis, TCR association rates differed among HLA loci, with DRB1 alleles showing the most associated TCRs and HLA-C alleles showing the fewest.

The V and J genes are TRBV6-4 and TRBJ1-1; TRBD1 lines up with 9 middle nucleotides. Sequenced sample: PBMCs. The source is a man younger than 45 in good health and CMV-seropositive. Here is the DNA: TGTGCCAGCAGTGGGGACAGGGACACTGAAGCTTTCTTT. It translates as CASSGDRDTEAFF.